This T cell receptor beta chain was documented in a study of T cells in Graves' hyperthyroidism and ophthalmopathy. There were TCR beta CDR3 regions amplified from RNA transcripts. The study used the HTBI primer set for a first-round RT-PCR of the TCR CDR3. MiXCR was run by TCRdb on the multiplex PCR reads, yielding one entry per CDR3 protein. The top ten clones hold about 45% of a sample with a few hundred thousand distinct CDR3 sequences, 40% to 50% of them seen once. Trimming cost V 6 bases and J 0 bases; bases outside gene matches: 7. The CDR3 has 16 amino acids. Germline lookup yields CDR1 ENHRY and CDR2 SYGVKD.

Sequencing was carried out using peripheral blood or thyroid tissue (not recorded which). The chain carries TRBV10-3 and TRBJ1-1; 10 nucleotides line up with TRBD1. The clonotype was recovered from an adult woman with Graves' disease, either hyperthyroidism or ophthalmopathy (not recorded which). The CDR3 DNA sequence: TGTGCCATCAGCTCCGGGACAGGGGAAGTGAACACTGAAGCTTTCTTT. Protein product: CAISSGTGEVNTEAFF.